The 2 T cell receptor beta chains presented below share a single source sample, sequenced in a study of spatial heterogeneity in lung cancer. Regarding time point: blood at routine non-recurrence follow-up after resection. MiXCR, run by TCRdb on the 5' RACE reads, gives a single entry per CDR3 protein. The sample lists roughly 1,000 distinct CDR3 sequences, under 55% occurring once. Sequencing was performed on PBMCs, taken at follow-up. All receptors derive from a female donor with early-stage non-small cell lung cancer.

A note on this clonotype: Little can be read into the size of this beta chain, an off-target read in a library designed for alpha chains. The chain employs TRBV20-1 and TRBJ2-7; 9 positions match TRBD1. Germline loops: CDR1 DFQATT, CDR2 SNEGSKA (reference sequence). The CDR3 spans 14 residues. Losses at the gene ends were 6 bases for V and 6 bases for J; bases not matched to a gene: 12. The CDR3: CSAAARDREGEQYF. The DNA for the CDR3 is TGCAGTGCCGCAGCCCGGGACAGGGAGGGCGAGCAGTACTTC.

A note on this clonotype: This beta chain slipped into a library made for alpha chains as a stray read, so its size is not meaningful. The CDR3 DNA reads as TGTGCCAGCAGTTGGCTTTCCGACGGACTAGCAGATACGCAGTATTTT. Translated: CASSWLSDGLADTQYF. This chain links TRBV5-4 with TRBJ2-3, with 7 bases identical to TRBD2. J lost 4 bases, V lost 5 bases, and 13 bases had no gene match. The CDR3 extends over 16 amino acids. CDR1 and CDR2 from the germline V gene are SGHNT and YYREEE (reference sequence).